These 10 T cell receptor beta chains came from one sample sequenced in a study of T cells in Graves' hyperthyroidism and ophthalmopathy. Amplification of TCR beta CDR3 regions used RNA as the template. Using the HTBI primer set, a first-round RT-PCR was run on the TCR CDR3. TCRdb reprocessed the multiplex PCR reads with MiXCR, giving one entry per CDR3 protein. The data show more than 500,000 distinct CDR3 sequences, with 15% to 20% seen just once and less than 4.5% held by the top ten. Material: blood. Every receptor here comes from a woman in her 30s with Graves' hyperthyroidism.

Many counts were recorded for this clonotype. The chain couples TRBV7-8 to TRBJ2-7, with 10 bases lining up with TRBD2. V lost 6 bases and J lost 2; bases outside the gene matches: 10. The CDR3 has 16 amino acids. In germline, CDR1 is SGHVS, CDR2 FQNEAQ. CDR3 amino acids: CASSYPPGLATYEQYF. In nucleotides, the CDR3 is TGTGCCAGCAGTTACCCGCCGGGACTAGCGACCTACGAGCAGTACTTC. The variable domain in full, with the rest retrieved from reference TRBV7-8 and TRBJ2-7, is GAGVSQSPRYKVAKRGQDVALRCDPISGHVSLFWYQQALGQGPEFLTYFQNEAQLDKSGLPSDRFFAERPEGSVSTLKIQRTQQEDSAVYLCASSYPPGLATYEQYFGPGTRLTVT.

This clonotype appeared many times. The chain combines TRBV7-9 with TRBJ1-1; D ambiguous. Trimming left V 7 bases short and J 1 base short, with 13 bases between. Germline V gene data show CDR1 as SEHNR and CDR2 as FQNEAQ (reference sequence). The CDR3 length is 14 residues. CDR3 region: CASTDVRENTEAFF. As DNA, the CDR3 is TGTGCCAGCACCGATGTGCGGGAGAACACTGAAGCTTTCTTT.

This clonotype was recorded many times. CDR3 sequence (DNA): TGTGCCAGCAGCCAAGAAGGTGGGGACTCCAGAACAGATACGCAGTATTTT. Its translation: CASSQEGGDSRTDTQYF. The genes are TRBV3-1 and TRBJ2-3; D might be TRBD2 (6 bases). The CDR3 runs to 17 residues. Looked up from germline, CDR1 is LGHDT and CDR2 is YNNKEL (reference sequence). The V end was cut by 0 bases, the J end by 3 bases, with 16 bases between.

This clonotype showed up many times. The CDR3 loop is CASSLEREGPYNEQFF. The DNA for the CDR3 is TGTGCCAGCAGTTTGGAACGGGAGGGCCCCTACAATGAGCAGTTCTTC. The chain has TRBV12-3 or TRBV12-4 and TRBJ2-1; 8 nucleotides match TRBD2. CDR3 length equals 16 residues. With 3 bases clipped from V and 2 bases from J, the junction kept 6 bases outside the gene matches.

V and J are TRBV7-9 and TRBJ2-7, with 14 nucleotides matching TRBD2. The junction had 12 bases not matched to a gene; V was cut back by 9 bases and J by 2 bases. The CDR3 has 17 residues. In germline, CDR1 is SEHNR, CDR2 FQNEAQ (reference sequence). The CDR3 protein is CARIQTSGRASPYEQYF. The CDR3 nucleotides read TGTGCCAGGATACAGACTAGCGGGAGGGCTTCACCCTACGAGCAGTACTTC.

This clonotype appeared many times. V and J are TRBV30 and TRBJ2-1; D ambiguous. CDR3 size: 12 residues. The V end was cut by 1 base, the J end by 8 bases, with 9 bases between. Germline V gene data show CDR1 as GTSNPN and CDR2 as SVGIG (reference sequence). The CDR3 loop reads CAWSDMGDEQFF. In DNA form, the CDR3 reads TGTGCCTGGAGTGATATGGGCGATGAGCAGTTCTTC.

The V gene is TRBV2, the J gene TRBJ2-7; perhaps TRBD2 as D (6 bases). V was pared by 6 bases and J by 6 bases, with 15 bases between. Germline lookup yields CDR1 SNHLY and CDR2 FYNNEI. This CDR3 is 13 amino acids long. CDR3 region: CASRASVGSEQYF. In DNA, the CDR3 is TGTGCCAGCAGGGCTAGCGTAGGCTCCGAGCAGTACTTC.

On this clonotype: This sequence may be a read error, since a much larger clone differs from it by one base. The J gene is TRBJ2-5, the V gene TRBV7-3, with TRBD1 identical over 11 bases. CDR3 length: 15 residues. CDR1 and CDR2 (germline): SGHTA, FQGTGA. Trimming removed 3 bases from V and 1 base from J; junction bases left unmatched: 1. The CDR3 nucleotides are TGTGCCAGCAGCTTCGGGACAGGGGGCCAAGAGACCCAGTACTTC. It codes for CASSFGTGGQETQYF.

This clonotype has at least ten counts. The gene calls are TRBV29-1 and TRBJ2-1; 8 positions agree with TRBD2. V shed 8 bases and J 12 bases; nucleotides not matched to a gene: 18. This CDR3 has 14 amino acids. Germline values: CDR1 SQVTM, CDR2 ANQGSEA. The CDR3 region is CSTWEGTRAGGQFF. CDR3 nucleotide sequence: TGCAGCACCTGGGAGGGGACTAGGGCCGGTGGGCAGTTCTTC.

This clonotype occurred a few times. The rearrangement links TRBV28 to TRBJ2-2; a weak D match, TRBD1 (6 bases). Germline CDR1 and CDR2: MDHEN and SYDVKM. The V and J ends lost 7 bases and 0 bases respectively, with 18 bases between them. The CDR3 runs to 17 residues. The CDR3 DNA reads TGTGCCAGCACCCGGGGACATTTCGGGGCGAACACCGGGGAGCTGTTTTTT. Encoded protein: CASTRGHFGANTGELFF.